This section outlines one T cell receptor (beta chain) sequence together with its context. Its antigen is undetermined. This sample was taken from a study of regulatory T cells in long-lasting Graves disease. Study results and caveats: TRBV28, TRBJ1-2 and TRBJ2-5 were favored in persistent disease. Thyroid tissue was not studied; only peripheral blood was. Newly diagnosed patients had higher TCR diversity than persistent Graves' patients did.

CDR1 is SGHRS and CDR2 is YFSETQ in the germline V gene. With 4 bases removed from V and 3 bases from J, the gap between germline ends came to 13 bases. The CDR3 loop spans 15 amino acids. Stated time point: newly diagnosed GD, antithyroid drugs for less than 3 months. Scientists built the TCR library using RNA that was extracted from PBMCs. Relying on iRepertoire HTBI primers and Arm-PCR of CDR3 regions, the team built TCR beta libraries. Each CDR3 protein gets one entry after TCRdb re-called the multiplex PCR reads with MiXCR. Among 350,000 to 500,000 distinct CDR3 sequences listed, 16% were seen once. In addition, the sample was reused for a study of T cells in Graves' hyperthyroidism and ophthalmopathy.

The sequenced sample was peripheral blood mononuclear cells (PBMCs), obtained at new diagnosis, from a patient treated with antithyroid drugs. The clonotype was recovered from a woman aged 18-29 years with Graves disease. V and J are TRBV5-1 and TRBJ2-2; D is undetermined. The CDR3 region has the DNA TGCGCCAGCAGCGCGGACCCTGTTGACACCGGGGAGCTGTTTTTT. It is translated as CASSADPVDTGELFF.